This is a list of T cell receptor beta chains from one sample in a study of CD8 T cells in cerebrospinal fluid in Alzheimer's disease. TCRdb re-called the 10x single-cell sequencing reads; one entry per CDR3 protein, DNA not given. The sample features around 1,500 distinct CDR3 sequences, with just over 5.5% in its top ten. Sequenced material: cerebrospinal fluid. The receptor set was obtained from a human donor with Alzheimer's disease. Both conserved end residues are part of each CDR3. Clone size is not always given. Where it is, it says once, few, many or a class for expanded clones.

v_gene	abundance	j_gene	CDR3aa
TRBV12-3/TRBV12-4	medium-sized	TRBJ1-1	CASSFGRPTNTEAFF
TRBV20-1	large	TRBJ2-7	CSASPSTPREQYF
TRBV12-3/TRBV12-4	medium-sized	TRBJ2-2	CASTRSSLRLFF
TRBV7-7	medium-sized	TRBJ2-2	CASLPAGGPEGTGELFF
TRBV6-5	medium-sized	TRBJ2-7	CASSYRLGDEQYF
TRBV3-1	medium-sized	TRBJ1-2	CASSPRGIGYTF
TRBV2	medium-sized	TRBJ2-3	CASNYYFGTSKYF
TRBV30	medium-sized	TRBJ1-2	CAWSARDSGYTF
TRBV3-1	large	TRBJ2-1	CASSPTGDSYNEQFF
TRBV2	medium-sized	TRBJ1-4	CASSPTGFLEKLFF
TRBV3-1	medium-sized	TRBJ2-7	CASTARTGSYEQYF
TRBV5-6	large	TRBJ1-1	CASSPYRGGNTEAFF
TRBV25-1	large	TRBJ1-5	CASSEGPDQPQHF
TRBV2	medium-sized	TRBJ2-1	CASIVRDPTPHEQFF
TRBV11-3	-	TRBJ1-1	CASSAYDILNTEAFF